This T cell receptor beta chain was sequenced for a study of T cell repertoires in cytomegalovirus infection. The junction had 15 bases not matched to a gene; V was cut back by 6 bases and J by 7 bases. The germline CDR1 and CDR2 sequences are MDHEN and SYDVKM. The CDR3 sequence is 16 residues long. TCRdb re-called the reads through MiXCR, storing one row per CDR3 protein. The sample records about 180,000 distinct CDR3 sequences, 13% to 15% being singletons. This clonotype came up many times. Its cognate antigen is unknown. Broader study findings: Carriage of CMV together with the relevant HLA was identifiable through cumulative public TCR beta family frequency.

The sample comprised PBMCs. The rearrangement joins TRBV28 to TRBJ2-1, with TRBD2 identical over 7 bases. This clonotype originated in a human donor in good health (CMV status not recorded). Some clones in this sample may be carry-over from other donors' samples. The DNA for the CDR3 is TGTGCCAGCAGAGTTTTAAGCGGGGTGAACGGTAATGAGCAGTTCTTC. It specifies CASRVLSGVNGNEQFF.